The rows below give T cell receptor beta chains drawn from one sample of a study of early T cells in non-severe SARS-CoV-2 infection. TCRdb fed the 5' RACE reads into MiXCR, producing one record per CDR3 protein. Seen here are about 60,000 distinct CDR3 sequences, 10% observed once, and the top ten hold over 8.5%. The specimen was whole blood. Source of these receptors: an adult who was a healthcare worker with PCR-confirmed SARS-CoV-2 infection or an uninfected control (not recorded which). CDR3s include the opening cysteine and the closing phenylalanine or tryptophan. A D gene is named only where the DNA matches it firmly. The size of a clone is reported for some rows only, either as once, few or many, or as a class for expanded clones.

CDR3nt: TGTGCCAGCAGCCAAGATGTCGGCAGGGGAGAGTATGGCTACACCTTC
CDR3aa: CASSQDVGRGEYGYTF
v_gene: TRBV3-1
len: 16
abundance: many
d_gene: -
j_gene: TRBJ1-2

CDR3nt: TGTGCCACCAGTGAGGCAGGGGCTCGGATGGCCCAGTACTTC
CDR3aa: CATSEAGARMAQYF
v_gene: TRBV24-1
len: 14
abundance: few
d_gene: -
j_gene: TRBJ2-5

CDR3nt: TGCAGTGCTGCCCCGAGCGGGAGCGGAGATACGCAGTATTTT
CDR3aa: CSAAPSGSGDTQYF
v_gene: TRBV20-1
len: 14
abundance: many
d_gene: TRBD2
j_gene: TRBJ2-3

CDR3nt: TGCAGCGTTGAAGGCGACCGGGAATACGAGCAGTACTTC
CDR3aa: CSVEGDREYEQYF
v_gene: TRBV29-1
len: 13
abundance: -
d_gene: -
j_gene: TRBJ2-7

CDR3nt: TGTGCCAGCAGCGCCGGGACAGCTCGGGAGCAGTACTTC
CDR3aa: CASSAGTAREQYF
v_gene: TRBV7-9
len: 13
abundance: many
d_gene: TRBD1
j_gene: TRBJ2-7

CDR3nt: TGTGCTAGTGCCCCCCCGGCTAGCACAGATACGCAGTATTTT
CDR3aa: CASAPPASTDTQYF
v_gene: TRBV12-5
len: 14
abundance: many
d_gene: -
j_gene: TRBJ2-3

CDR3nt: TGTGCCAGCATGCCCGGAACTAGAGAGACCCAGTACTTC
CDR3aa: CASMPGTRETQYF
v_gene: TRBV2
len: 13
abundance: -
d_gene: -
j_gene: TRBJ2-5

CDR3nt: TGTGCCAGCAGCCCTAGACGGGGGGGCACAGATACGCAGTATTTT
CDR3aa: CASSPRRGGTDTQYF
v_gene: TRBV3-1
len: 15
abundance: many
d_gene: TRBD2
j_gene: TRBJ2-3

CDR3nt: TGTGCCAGCAACGTACAGGGGGTAGAAGGTGGCTACACCTTC
CDR3aa: CASNVQGVEGGYTF
v_gene: TRBV28
len: 14
abundance: few
d_gene: TRBD1
j_gene: TRBJ1-2

CDR3nt: TGTGCCAGCAGCAAGGGACAGAACACTGAAGCTTTCTTT
CDR3aa: CASSKGQNTEAFF
v_gene: TRBV7-6
len: 13
abundance: -
d_gene: -
j_gene: TRBJ1-1

CDR3nt: TGTGCCTGGACCCCTGGGTTGGCGGCCGGGGAGCTGTTTTTT
CDR3aa: CAWTPGLAAGELFF
v_gene: TRBV30
len: 14
abundance: -
d_gene: -
j_gene: TRBJ2-2

CDR3nt: TGCAGTGCTAGACGGCCGACAGGGGGTGGTCAGCCCCAGCATTTT
CDR3aa: CSARRPTGGGQPQHF
v_gene: TRBV20-1
len: 15
abundance: many
d_gene: TRBD1
j_gene: TRBJ1-5

CDR3nt: TGTGCCAGCAGCTTAGCTGGGGATTATCAGCCCCAGCATTTT
CDR3aa: CASSLAGDYQPQHF
v_gene: TRBV7-9
len: 14
abundance: many
d_gene: -
j_gene: TRBJ1-5

CDR3nt: TGCAGCGCCGCTGGACAGGGGGCTCTGTTTTTT
CDR3aa: CSAAGQGALFF
v_gene: TRBV29-1
len: 11
abundance: -
d_gene: TRBD1
j_gene: TRBJ2-2

CDR3nt: TGCAGCGTTGGTAGGGGGCAGGAGACCCAGTACTTC
CDR3aa: CSVGRGQETQYF
v_gene: TRBV29-1
len: 12
abundance: few
d_gene: TRBD1
j_gene: TRBJ2-5

CDR3nt: TGTGCCAGCAGCCAAGGGCTCGAGCAGTACTTC
CDR3aa: CASSQGLEQYF
v_gene: TRBV3-1
len: 11
abundance: many
d_gene: -
j_gene: TRBJ2-7

CDR3nt: TGTGCCAGCAGCCACGCGTGGGGGGCGTCGGAGACCCAGTACTTC
CDR3aa: CASSHAWGASETQYF
v_gene: TRBV27
len: 15
abundance: few
d_gene: -
j_gene: TRBJ2-5

CDR3nt: TGTGCCAGCAGGGGACAGGGAGAGGTCACCGGGGAGCTGTTTTTT
CDR3aa: CASRGQGEVTGELFF
v_gene: TRBV6-2/TRBV6-3
len: 15
abundance: many
d_gene: TRBD1
j_gene: TRBJ2-2

CDR3nt: TGTGCCAGCTCACCACCGGCGTCCAGGGGTAAAGAGACCCAGTACTTC
CDR3aa: CASSPPASRGKETQYF
v_gene: TRBV18
len: 16
abundance: few
d_gene: -
j_gene: TRBJ2-5

CDR3nt: TGCAGTGCCTACGATTGGGGACTCAAGGACAGGGAGCAGTTCTTC
CDR3aa: CSAYDWGLKDREQFF
v_gene: TRBV20-1
len: 15
abundance: many
d_gene: -
j_gene: TRBJ2-1

CDR3nt: TGTGCCTGGAGTCGAGAGGGGTGGGCTTTCTTT
CDR3aa: CAWSREGWAFF
v_gene: TRBV30
len: 11
abundance: many
d_gene: -
j_gene: TRBJ1-1

CDR3nt: TGTGCCAGCAGCCAAGATTGGGGGACAGACAAAGAGACCCAGTACTTC
CDR3aa: CASSQDWGTDKETQYF
v_gene: TRBV4-2
len: 16
abundance: -
d_gene: TRBD1
j_gene: TRBJ2-5

CDR3nt: TGCAGTGCTCGCTTTTGGGGACTAGCGGGAGCGGCTGTCTCCTACAATGAGCAGTTCTTC
CDR3aa: CSARFWGLAGAAVSYNEQFF
v_gene: TRBV20-1
len: 20
abundance: many
d_gene: TRBD2
j_gene: TRBJ2-1

CDR3nt: TGTGCCAGCAGCTTTTCCAGGGGGGCCACTGAAGCTTTCTTT
CDR3aa: CASSFSRGATEAFF
v_gene: TRBV7-2
len: 14
abundance: many
d_gene: TRBD1
j_gene: TRBJ1-1

CDR3nt: TGTGCCTGGAGTCCCCCCTGGCTGACATCGGGCGAGCAGTACTTC
CDR3aa: CAWSPPWLTSGEQYF
v_gene: TRBV30
len: 15
abundance: -
d_gene: -
j_gene: TRBJ2-7

CDR3nt: TGTGCCAGAAGCCAAGCGGGGTCGGGCGAGCAGTACTTC
CDR3aa: CARSQAGSGEQYF
v_gene: TRBV3-1
len: 13
abundance: many
d_gene: TRBD2
j_gene: TRBJ2-7

CDR3nt: TGCAGTGTACAGGGGAAAGACACTGAAGCTTTCTTT
CDR3aa: CSVQGKDTEAFF
v_gene: TRBV20-1
len: 12
abundance: -
d_gene: TRBD1
j_gene: TRBJ1-1

CDR3nt: TGTGCCAGCAGCCCCTCCCGACTAGCGGGAGGGGGAGAGACCCAGTACTTC
CDR3aa: CASSPSRLAGGGETQYF
v_gene: TRBV11-2
len: 17
abundance: many
d_gene: TRBD2
j_gene: TRBJ2-5

CDR3nt: TGTGCCAGTAGTATAATCCTAGCGGGAGGACCCACAGATACGCAGTATTTT
CDR3aa: CASSIILAGGPTDTQYF
v_gene: TRBV19
len: 17
abundance: many
d_gene: TRBD2
j_gene: TRBJ2-3

CDR3nt: TGCGCCAGCAGCCAAGGCTGGGGCGCGGGAGTAGGCGCTACGCAGTATTTT
CDR3aa: CASSQGWGAGVGATQYF
v_gene: TRBV4-3
len: 17
abundance: many
d_gene: TRBD2
j_gene: TRBJ2-3

CDR3nt: TGTGCCAGCAGTGAAGAGAGCAGGGACAGGGGAGCCAAAAACATTCAGTACTTC
CDR3aa: CASSEESRDRGAKNIQYF
v_gene: TRBV2
len: 18
abundance: few
d_gene: TRBD1
j_gene: TRBJ2-4

CDR3nt: TGTGCCAGCAGCAACACAGCGGAAAAACTGTTTTTT
CDR3aa: CASSNTAEKLFF
v_gene: TRBV7-9
len: 12
abundance: -
d_gene: -
j_gene: TRBJ1-4

CDR3nt: TGTGCCAGCAGCGCCGAACTAGCGGGATCCTACAATGAGCAGTTCTTC
CDR3aa: CASSAELAGSYNEQFF
v_gene: TRBV7-3
len: 16
abundance: few
d_gene: TRBD2
j_gene: TRBJ2-1

CDR3nt: TGTGCCATCAGTGAGCCCGGGGGCAATCAGCCCCAGCATTTT
CDR3aa: CAISEPGGNQPQHF
v_gene: TRBV10-3
len: 14
abundance: -
d_gene: -
j_gene: TRBJ1-5

CDR3nt: TGTGCCAGCAGCTCTTTATCTAGCGGGAGGGCTGGAGAGACCCAGTACTTC
CDR3aa: CASSSLSSGRAGETQYF
v_gene: TRBV5-5
len: 17
abundance: many
d_gene: TRBD2
j_gene: TRBJ2-5

CDR3nt: TGCAGCGCCCTGGACAGGGCGAACACTGAAGCTTTCTTT
CDR3aa: CSALDRANTEAFF
v_gene: TRBV29-1
len: 13
abundance: many
d_gene: TRBD1
j_gene: TRBJ1-1

CDR3nt: TGCAGTGCCCACGGAGGGAACTACGAGCAGTACTTC
CDR3aa: CSAHGGNYEQYF
v_gene: TRBV20-1
len: 12
abundance: many
d_gene: -
j_gene: TRBJ2-7

CDR3nt: TGTGCCAGCTCACCAGCAGCGGGAGATCTCACCGGGGAGCTGTTTTTT
CDR3aa: CASSPAAGDLTGELFF
v_gene: TRBV18
len: 16
abundance: -
d_gene: TRBD2
j_gene: TRBJ2-2

CDR3nt: TGTGCCAGCAGCCACCGAGGGGACAGTCTCTATGGCTACACCTTC
CDR3aa: CASSHRGDSLYGYTF
v_gene: TRBV7-9
len: 15
abundance: -
d_gene: TRBD1
j_gene: TRBJ1-2

CDR3nt: TGTGCCAGCAGTATCCCAGGGGGCGCGGTTCAGCCCCAGCATTTT
CDR3aa: CASSIPGGAVQPQHF
v_gene: TRBV6-1
len: 15
abundance: many
d_gene: TRBD1
j_gene: TRBJ1-5

CDR3nt: TGTGCCAGCAGCTTTTCCTTAGGGAAAGGTCGTACTGAAGCTTTCTTT
CDR3aa: CASSFSLGKGRTEAFF
v_gene: TRBV7-9
len: 16
abundance: many
d_gene: -
j_gene: TRBJ1-1

CDR3nt: TGCAGCGTTGAACCTAGGGGGGGAAAAAACACTGAAGCTTTCTTT
CDR3aa: CSVEPRGGKNTEAFF
v_gene: TRBV29-1
len: 15
abundance: many
d_gene: -
j_gene: TRBJ1-1

CDR3nt: TGTGCCAGCAGTCCCGGACAGGGGGCTTCCTACGAGCAGTACTTC
CDR3aa: CASSPGQGASYEQYF
v_gene: TRBV12-3/TRBV12-4
len: 15
abundance: many
d_gene: TRBD1
j_gene: TRBJ2-7

CDR3nt: TGCGCCAGCAGCTTGGAACCCAACCAAGAGACCCAGTACTTC
CDR3aa: CASSLEPNQETQYF
v_gene: TRBV5-1
len: 14
abundance: -
d_gene: -
j_gene: TRBJ2-5

CDR3nt: TGTGCCAGCAGTTTCTACGAGCAGTTCTTC
CDR3aa: CASSFYEQFF
v_gene: TRBV12-3/TRBV12-4
len: 10
abundance: many
d_gene: -
j_gene: TRBJ2-1

CDR3nt: TGTGCCAGCAGCGTACGGGAGGGAGGGACAGATACGCAGTATTTT
CDR3aa: CASSVREGGTDTQYF
v_gene: TRBV9
len: 15
abundance: -
d_gene: TRBD2
j_gene: TRBJ2-3

CDR3nt: TGTGCCAGCAGCTTAGGCGGGGGCAGGGGAGAGACCCAGTACTTC
CDR3aa: CASSLGGGRGETQYF
v_gene: TRBV7-2
len: 15
abundance: -
d_gene: -
j_gene: TRBJ2-5

CDR3nt: TGTGCCATCAGTGACAGGGCGCTGAACACTGAAGCTTTCTTT
CDR3aa: CAISDRALNTEAFF
v_gene: TRBV10-3
len: 14
abundance: -
d_gene: -
j_gene: TRBJ1-1

CDR3nt: TGTGCCAGCAGCTTAGAGGAGGGACTCTACGAGCAGTACTTC
CDR3aa: CASSLEEGLYEQYF
v_gene: TRBV7-2
len: 14
abundance: -
d_gene: -
j_gene: TRBJ2-7

CDR3nt: TGTGCCAGCAGTGAACCAGGGTATCAGCCCCAGCATTTT
CDR3aa: CASSEPGYQPQHF
v_gene: TRBV2
len: 13
abundance: many
d_gene: -
j_gene: TRBJ1-5

CDR3nt: TGTGCCAGCAGCTCCAGACTAGCGGGAGGGAAGGCAGATACGCAGTATTTT
CDR3aa: CASSSRLAGGKADTQYF
v_gene: TRBV7-2
len: 17
abundance: many
d_gene: TRBD2
j_gene: TRBJ2-3

CDR3nt: TGTGCCAGCAGTTACCCACAGCAGTTCTATGGCTACACCTTC
CDR3aa: CASSYPQQFYGYTF
v_gene: TRBV6-2/TRBV6-3
len: 14
abundance: many
d_gene: -
j_gene: TRBJ1-2